The 25 T cell receptor beta chains reported below all come from one sample, sequenced in a study of blood T cell repertoires in COVID-19. Assay used: immunoSEQ multiplex PCR; TCRdb lists only in-frame clones, some missing. In the table there are about 66,000 clones, about 91% of which are singletons. The sequenced sample consisted of peripheral blood. The receptor source for this set is a woman aged 70-85 years with acute or convalescent COVID-19.

J is TRBJ2-7 and V is TRBV12-3 or TRBV12-4; a possible D gene is TRBD2 (5 bases). The CDR3 runs to 12 residues. Trimming took off 2 bases at V and 3 bases at J, with 5 bases between the two ends. In DNA, the CDR3 is TGTGCCAGCAGTTTAAGCGGCTACGAGCAGTACTTC. It yields the protein CASSLSGYEQYF.

J is TRBJ1-1 and V is TRBV2; TRBD1 might be the D (6 bases). Germline CDR1 SNHLY, CDR2 FYNNEI. The V end lost 8 bases, the J end lost 5 bases, and 18 bases lay between the germline ends. This CDR3 comprises 14 residues. CDR3 nucleotide sequence: TGTGCCAGCCTTGGGGGGGGCCTGGGAACTGAAGCTTTCTTT. It yields the protein CASLGGGLGTEAFF.

In this sample, this clone turned up once. V and J are TRBV6-6 and TRBJ1-2; 10 nucleotides agree with TRBD1. Germline values: CDR1 MNHNY, CDR2 SVGAGI (reference sequence). The CDR3 contains 15 residues. V was clipped by 6 bases and J by 3 bases; unmatched bases: 7. In DNA, the CDR3 is TGTGCCAGCAGGGGGGATGGGACAGGGGACTATGGCTACACCTTC. It yields the protein CASRGDGTGDYGYTF.

J is TRBJ2-5 and V is TRBV6-1, with TRBD1 matching 7 bases. J was trimmed by 1 base and V by 3 bases; bases with no gene match: 2. This CDR3 contains 14 residues. Per germline, CDR1 MNHNS and CDR2 SASEGT. The CDR3 reads CASSENRGQETQYF. In nucleotides, the CDR3 is TGTGCCAGCAGTGAGAACAGGGGCCAAGAGACCCAGTACTTC.

This sequence joins TRBV18 and TRBJ1-1; D uncertain. Germline CDR1 and CDR2: KGHSH and LQKENI. Between the trimmed V and J ends, which lost 3 bases and 1 base, there was a span of 18 bases. CDR3 length: 17 residues. In nucleotides, the CDR3 is TGTGCCAGCTCACCCTCCGCTTCCGGGATCAAGAACACTGAAGCTTTCTTT. Translation: CASSPSASGIKNTEAFF. Using reference TRBV18 and TRBJ1-1 for the parts outside the CDR3, the full variable domain is NAGVMQNPRHLVRRRGQEARLRCSPMKGHSHVYWYRQLPEEGLKFMVYLQKENIIDESGMPKERFSAEFPKEGPSILRIQQVVRGDSAAYFCASSPSASGIKNTEAFFGQGTRLTVV.

The CDR3 DNA follows: TGTGCCAGCAGCTTAGACCCAGGGATTGGAAACACCATATATTTT. Translating gives CASSLDPGIGNTIYF. The chain is built from TRBV7-6 and TRBJ1-3, with D possibly being TRBD1 (5 bases). Trimming pared 1 base from V and 3 bases from J, leaving 10 bases between. The CDR3 extends over 15 amino acids. The germline V gene has CDR1 SGHVS and CDR2 FNYEAQ. Combining the CDR3 with reference TRBV7-6 and TRBJ1-3 gives the whole variable domain GAGVSQSPRYKVTKRGQDVALRCDPISGHVSLYWYRQALGQGPEFLTYFNYEAQQDKSGLPNDRFSAERPEGSISTLTIQRTEQRDSAMYRCASSLDPGIGNTIYFGEGSWLTVV.

This clone was observed a single time. This chain connects TRBV28 to TRBJ1-2; 8 positions agree with TRBD1. Losses at the gene ends were 5 bases for V and 5 bases for J; bases not matched to a gene: 7. The CDR3 loop spans 14 amino acids. Per germline, CDR1 MDHEN and CDR2 SYDVKM. CDR3 amino acids: CASSERDRIYGYTF. Here the CDR3 DNA reads TGTGCCAGCAGTGAGAGGGACAGGATATATGGCTACACCTTC.

This clone was recorded once. CDR3 residues: CASSYSTGSTGIGSPLHF. DNA for the CDR3: TGTGCCAGCAGTTACTCGACAGGTTCGACCGGGATCGGGTCACCCCTCCACTTT. This chain uses TRBV6-2 or TRBV6-3 with TRBJ1-6; a possible D gene is TRBD1 (6 bases). The V and J ends lost 0 bases and 10 bases respectively, with 22 bases between them. The V gene's germline CDR1 is MNHEY and CDR2 SVGEGT. The CDR3 is made up of 18 amino acids.

The V gene is TRBV2, the J gene TRBJ2-1; D is unresolved. CDR1 and CDR2 from the germline V gene are SNHLY and FYNNEI. CDR3 length equals 10 residues. V lost 7 bases and J 7 bases, leaving 5 bases between the germline ends. The CDR3 region has the DNA TGTGCCAGCACCATGAATGAGCAGTTCTTC. Protein product: CASTMNEQFF.

This chain joins TRBV9 and TRBJ2-7; a possible D gene is TRBD1 (6 bases). The CDR3 is 14 residues long. V dropped 0 bases and J dropped 1 base, with 8 bases sitting between them. The germline CDR1 and CDR2 sequences are SGDLS and YYNGEE. The CDR3: CASSVAGESYEQYF. The CDR3 region has the DNA TGTGCCAGCAGCGTAGCAGGGGAATCCTACGAGCAGTACTTC.

The chain recombines TRBV28 with TRBJ1-2, with TRBD1 identical over 9 bases. V lost 4 bases to trimming and J lost 7 bases; unmatched junction nucleotides: 7. The CDR3 sequence is 14 residues long. CDR1 MDHEN and CDR2 SYDVKM come from the germline V gene. CDR3: CASSSPGQGSGYTF. The DNA of the CDR3 is TGTGCCAGCAGTTCCCCGGGACAGGGCTCTGGCTACACCTTC.

The chain employs TRBV7-3 and TRBJ1-2; D perhaps matches TRBD1 (5 bases). Germline CDR1 reads SGHTA; CDR2 reads FQGTGA. The CDR3 length is 15 residues. Trimming took 4 bases from V and 1 from J, leaving 13 bases between them. The DNA for the CDR3 is TGTGCCAGCAGCTCAAACCCCGGGGGTAACTATGGCTACACCTTC. Protein: CASSSNPGGNYGYTF.

To note about this clone: At the DNA level, this CDR3 is encoded by other sequences in the same sample as well. The rearrangement links TRBV3-1 (or the pseudogene TRBV3-2) to TRBJ1-1, with 7 bases aligning to TRBD1. This CDR3 region has 11 residues. The V segment lost 5 bases and the J segment 8 bases; nucleotides outside the gene matches: 2. The germline gives CDR1 LGHDT, CDR2 YNNKEL (reference sequence). CDR3 amino acids: CASSDRVEAFF. In DNA, the CDR3 is TGTGCCAGCAGCGACAGGGTCGAAGCTTTCTTT.

This chain connects TRBV7-2 to TRBJ2-7; TRBD1 is a possible D gene (5 bases). The CDR3 length is 15 residues. Trimming cost V 1 base and J 2 bases, with 12 bases left between them. Germline CDR1 reads SGHTA; CDR2 reads FQGNSA. The DNA of the CDR3 is TGTGCCAGCAGCTTAGATAGGACACCCACCTACGAGCAGTACTTC. Protein product: CASSLDRTPTYEQYF.

The chain joins TRBV28 to TRBJ1-4, with 8 bases matching TRBD1. CDR1 and CDR2 from the germline V gene are MDHEN and SYDVKM. The CDR3 extends over 15 amino acids. The junction had 4 bases not matched to a gene; V was cut back by 2 bases and J by 5 bases. This chain's CDR3 is CASSLARTGNEKLFF. The CDR3 DNA is TGTGCCAGCAGTTTAGCCCGGACAGGGAATGAAAAACTGTTTTTT.

V usage is TRBV28 and J usage is TRBJ2-6, with D tentatively TRBD2 (6 bases). This CDR3 has 14 amino acids. The V end was cut by 3 bases, the J end by 6 bases, with 9 bases between. Per the germline V gene, CDR1 is MDHEN and CDR2 is SYDVKM. The CDR3, as DNA: TGTGCCAGCAGTTTTCCGGGGGAGGCCAACGTCCTGACTTTC. As protein: CASSFPGEANVLTF.

DNA of the CDR3: TGTGCCAGCAGCTTTCCATCTTCAGGGAACCTACGCTCCAATGAGCAGTTCTTC. Protein sequence: CASSFPSSGNLRSNEQFF. The gene calls are TRBV5-6 and TRBJ2-1, with D perhaps matching TRBD1 (5 bases). The ends were cut back, 2 bases at V and 6 bases at J, with 24 bases in the middle. From germline, CDR1 is SGHDT and CDR2 YYEEEE. The CDR3 contains 18 residues. The full variable domain, rest sourced from reference TRBV5-6 and TRBJ2-1, is DAGVTQSPTHLIKTRGQQVTLRCSPKSGHDTVSWYQQALGQGPQFIFQYYEEEERQRGNFPDRFSGHQFPNYSSELNVNALLLGDSALYLCASSFPSSGNLRSNEQFFGPGTRLTVL.

This clone was detected once. The rearrangement links TRBV7-3 to TRBJ2-2; the D gene is possibly TRBD2 (5 bases). The CDR3 runs 14 residues. V lost 2 bases to trimming and J lost 6 bases, with 10 bases between them. Germline V CDR1 and CDR2: SGHTA, FQGTGA. The CDR3 loop is CASSLVGEAGELFF. The DNA of the CDR3 is TGTGCCAGCAGCTTAGTGGGAGAGGCCGGGGAGCTGTTTTTT.

The rearrangement uses TRBV28 and TRBJ1-3; possibly TRBD1 for D (5 bases). The germline V gene has CDR1 MDHEN and CDR2 SYDVKM. Trimming stripped 7 bases from V and 0 bases from J, with 10 bases between. CDR3 size: 14 residues. DNA for the CDR3: TGTGCCAGCACGAAGGGACTCTCTGGAAACACCATATATTTT. This gives the protein CASTKGLSGNTIYF.

The gene calls are TRBV20-1 and TRBJ2-1; 7 bases are shared with TRBD2. The germline gives CDR1 DFQATT, CDR2 SNEGSKA (reference sequence). V was pared by 3 bases and J by 5 bases, with 4 bases of the junction left unmatched. CDR3 length: 13 residues. The CDR3: CSASSGGNNEQFF. CDR3 nucleotide sequence: TGCAGTGCTAGTTCCGGGGGGAACAATGAGCAGTTCTTC.

J is TRBJ1-5 and V is TRBV28; D possibly corresponds to TRBD1 (6 bases). The CDR3 spans 15 residues. Germline assignment: CDR1 MDHEN and CDR2 SYDVKM. Trimming removed 7 bases at V and 2 bases at J, with 15 bases between. The CDR3 DNA is TGTGCCAGCACCCTGGCGGGGGCAGGCAATCAGCCCCAGCATTTT. Protein product: CASTLAGAGNQPQHF.

In nucleotides, the CDR3 is TGTGCCAGTAGTTCCCTTGGGCGCAATCAGCCCCAGCATTTT. Residues: CASSSLGRNQPQHF. V gene TRBV19 combines with J gene TRBJ1-5; D is undetermined. V was clipped by 5 bases and J by 2 bases, with 10 bases between them. Germline-derived CDR1 and CDR2 are LNHDA and SQIVND (reference sequence). This CDR3 comprises 14 residues. Variable domain in full (rest from reference TRBV19 and TRBJ1-5): DGGITQSPKYLFRKEGQNVTLSCEQNLNHDAMYWYRQDPGQGLRLIYYSQIVNDFQKGDIAEGYSVSREKKESFPLTVTSAQKNPTAFYLCASSSLGRNQPQHFGDGTRLSIL.

The V gene is TRBV7-2, the J gene TRBJ1-2, with a possible D match to TRBD1 (5 bases). Per the germline V gene, CDR1 is SGHTA and CDR2 is FQGNSA. The V end lost 7 bases, the J end lost 4 bases, and 22 bases lay between the germline ends. CDR3 length equals 16 residues. The CDR3 sequence is CASTPWGRSGIYGYTF. Here the CDR3 DNA reads TGTGCCAGCACACCCTGGGGGAGGTCGGGGATCTATGGCTACACCTTC.

The chain uses TRBV5-1 and TRBJ2-1; 10 bases fit TRBD2. The ends lost 0 bases at V and 7 bases at J; junction bases unmatched: 7. The CDR3 has 16 amino acids. CDR1 SGHRS and CDR2 YFSETQ come from the germline V gene. The CDR3 protein is CASSLVASGRINEQFF. DNA of the CDR3: TGCGCCAGCAGCTTGGTGGCTAGCGGGAGAATAAATGAGCAGTTCTTC.

The chain links TRBV5-1 to TRBJ1-2; 9 bases agree with TRBD1. V shed 4 bases, J shed 4 bases, and the junction held 5 bases outside the gene matches. The CDR3 covers 14 residues. Germline assignment: CDR1 SGHRS and CDR2 YFSETQ. CDR3: CASSLGQGGYGYTF. The CDR3 DNA reads TGCGCCAGCAGCCTGGGACAGGGCGGCTATGGCTACACCTTC.